This T cell receptor (beta chain) was captured in a study of cytomegalovirus exposure and HLA in healthy donors. A word on this clone: Its antigen is not known.

The CDR3 runs 12 residues. The germline V gene encodes CDR1 SGHTA and CDR2 FQGNSA. V shed 5 bases and J shed 0 bases, with 5 bases lying between them. The PCR had 60 Vbeta and 13 Jbeta primers. TCRdb's table, derived via immunoSEQ multiplex PCR, lists solely in-frame clones and lacks some. The repertoire holds over 150,000 clones, with more than 80% as singletons. General observations from the study: It was reportedly the case that the classifier diagnosed cytomegalovirus status with high specificity and sensitivity. Accurate HLA-A and HLA-B prediction from TCR beta sequences was reported for most subjects.

Sequences were obtained from PBMCs. This TCR was recovered from a woman aged 25 to 39 in good health and CMV-seropositive. The chain uses TRBV7-2 and TRBJ2-7; D remains unclear. The CDR3 region has the DNA TGTGCCAGCAGCGTAAACTCCTACGAGCAGTACTTC. It translates to CASSVNSYEQYF. Based on the CDR3 plus reference TRBV7-2 and TRBJ2-7, the full variable domain is GAGVSQSPSNKVTEKGKDVELRCDPISGHTALYWYRQSLGQGLEFLIYFQGNSAPDKSGLPSDRFSAERTGGSVSTLTIQRTQQEDSAVYLCASSVNSYEQYFGPGTRLTVT.